Below are 27 T cell receptor beta chains sequenced from a single sample in a study of T cells after yellow fever vaccination. Each CDR3 protein gets one entry after TCRdb re-called the 5' RACE reads with MiXCR. This sample has some 560,000 distinct CDR3 sequences, with about 15% found just once. The sample consisted of PBMCs, taken 4 to 6 days after the first yellow fever vaccination. The receptors were sampled from a man between 18 and 35 years old who received the YFV17D yellow fever vaccine.

The chain combines TRBV9 with TRBJ2-3; the D gene is possibly TRBD2 (5 bases). Germline V gives CDR1 SGDLS, CDR2 YYNGEE. V shed 0 bases and J shed 1 base, with 9 bases lying between them. CDR3 length: 15 amino acids. As DNA, the CDR3 is TGTGCCAGCAGCGTAGCCCACGGGGGCACAGATACGCAGTATTTT. Its translation is CASSVAHGGTDTQYF.

The table lists this clonotype with a few counts. The chain uses TRBV12-3 or TRBV12-4 and TRBJ2-5; a weak D match, TRBD1 (5 bases). The V end was cut by 3 bases, the J end by 1 base, with 12 bases between. This CDR3 contains 15 residues. The CDR3 sequence is CASSFSSGAQETQYF. The DNA for the CDR3 is TGTGCCAGCAGTTTTTCCAGTGGGGCCCAAGAGACCCAGTACTTC.

The table lists this clonotype with a count of one. The CDR3 region is CASSFGRVNEKLFF. CDR3 nucleotide sequence: TGTGCCAGCAGCTTCGGCAGGGTAAATGAAAAACTGTTTTTT. This chain connects TRBV5-6 to TRBJ1-4; tentative D call: TRBD1 (5 bases). Germline lookup yields CDR1 SGHDT and CDR2 YYEEEE. This CDR3 is 14 amino acids long. Deletions cut 2 bases from V and 5 bases from J, with 10 bases between. The whole variable domain, remainder taken from reference TRBV5-6 and TRBJ1-4, is DAGVTQSPTHLIKTRGQQVTLRCSPKSGHDTVSWYQQALGQGPQFIFQYYEEEERQRGNFPDRFSGHQFPNYSSELNVNALLLGDSALYLCASSFGRVNEKLFFGSGTQLSVL.

The J gene is TRBJ2-3, the V gene TRBV20-1, with D uncertain. This CDR3 region has 13 residues. Germline V gene sequence: CDR1 DFQATT, CDR2 SNEGSKA (reference sequence). V was clipped by 4 bases and J by 1 base, with 9 bases between them. The CDR3 sequence: CSAMSGGTDTQYF. CDR3 bases: TGCAGTGCTATGTCGGGCGGCACAGATACGCAGTATTTT.

This chain uses TRBV6-1 with TRBJ2-3; TRBD2 matches at 7 bases. V shed 10 bases, J shed 0 bases, and the junction held 10 bases outside the gene matches. Germline loops: CDR1 MNHNS, CDR2 SASEGT. The CDR3 extends over 15 amino acids. The DNA for the CDR3 is TGTGCCACGGGAGGCGGGAGATCTAGCACAGATACGCAGTATTTT. This translates into CATGGGRSSTDTQYF.

This clonotype was recorded a few times. The V call is TRBV9, the J call TRBJ2-2, with 9 bases aligning to TRBD2. This CDR3 is 19 amino acids long. CDR1 and CDR2 from the germline V gene are SGDLS and YYNGEE. V lost 3 bases, J lost 6 bases, and 18 bases stayed unmatched. The CDR3 sequence is CASSARGHYAGGPPGELFF. CDR3 nucleotide sequence: TGTGCCAGCAGCGCAAGGGGTCATTATGCGGGGGGGCCCCCCGGGGAGCTGTTTTTT.

The genes are TRBV4-2 and TRBJ2-3; D possibly uses TRBD1 or TRBD2 (5 bases each). The CDR3 sequence is 16 residues long. Germline assignment: CDR1 LGHNA and CDR2 YNFKEQ. V was pared by 0 bases and J by 2 bases, with 12 bases between. CDR3 DNA sequence: TGTGCCAGCAGCCAAGAGGGGGAAAGGCCCACAGATACGCAGTATTTT. Its protein is CASSQEGERPTDTQYF.

J is TRBJ2-1 and V is TRBV30; a possible D gene is TRBD2 (6 bases). With 3 bases removed from V and 9 bases from J, the gap between germline ends came to 12 bases. Germline-derived CDR1 and CDR2 are GTSNPN and SVGIG (reference sequence). The CDR3 sequence is 12 residues long. Written as DNA, the CDR3 is TGTGCCTGGAGCCCCGCGGGATTTGAGCAGTTCTTC. Residues: CAWSPAGFEQFF.

The chain combines TRBV4-1 with TRBJ2-1, with D unclear. Germline V lookup: CDR1 MGHRA, CDR2 YSYEKL. The CDR3 has 15 residues. The germline V and J ends were trimmed by 4 bases and 0 bases, with 10 bases remaining between them. The CDR3 here is CASSPLGPSYNEQFF. The CDR3 DNA is TGCGCCAGCAGCCCTCTTGGACCCTCCTACAATGAGCAGTTCTTC.

The chain uses TRBV5-6 and TRBJ1-6, with D hard to call. V was pared by 0 bases and J by 6 bases, with 13 bases between. This CDR3 region has 16 residues. The germline gives CDR1 SGHDT, CDR2 YYEEEE. CDR3 residues: CASSLEGLWGNSPLHF. The CDR3 DNA follows: TGTGCCAGCAGCTTGGAAGGGCTCTGGGGTAATTCACCCCTCCACTTT.

This chain connects TRBV3-1 to TRBJ2-5; 8 bases map to TRBD2. J gave up 5 bases and V 2 bases, and 7 bases lay outside the gene matches. The CDR3 runs 15 residues. Germline loops: CDR1 LGHDT, CDR2 YNNKEL (reference sequence). The CDR3 DNA follows: TGTGCCAGCAGCCAACCTCGGACTAGCATCGAGACCCAGTACTTC. Protein product: CASSQPRTSIETQYF.

This clonotype came up many times. CDR3 bases: TGCAGCTCTAACGAGGGTACGGAGCAGTTCTTC. As protein: CSSNEGTEQFF. The rearrangement links TRBV29-1 to TRBJ2-1; possibly TRBD2 for D (5 bases). The ends were cut back, 8 bases at V and 10 bases at J, with 15 bases in the middle. Germline lookup yields CDR1 SQVTM and CDR2 ANQGSEA. The CDR3 runs 11 residues.

This rearrangement joins TRBV9 to TRBJ2-5, with D perhaps matching TRBD2 (6 bases). CDR3 length equals 15 residues. Germline-derived CDR1 and CDR2 are SGDLS and YYNGEE. Between the trimmed V and J ends, which lost 3 bases and 1 base, there was a span of 13 bases. The CDR3 DNA reads as TGTGCCAGCAGCGGGGCGGAGGGCGGCCAAGAGACCCAGTACTTC. Its protein is CASSGAEGGQETQYF.

The table lists this clonotype with a few counts. The CDR3 here is CASSRTTDSFRRSYNEQFF. For the CDR3, the DNA is TGTGCCAGCAGCCGAACTACGGATTCTTTCCGGCGCTCCTACAATGAGCAGTTCTTC. This chain connects TRBV11-2 to TRBJ2-1; D ambiguous. Germline CDR1 and CDR2: SGHAT and FQNNGV. The CDR3 sequence is 19 residues long. V lost 5 bases, J lost 0 bases, and 23 bases lay in between.

The rearrangement joins TRBV28 to TRBJ2-3, with D possibly being TRBD1 (6 bases). V shed 2 bases and J shed 0 bases, with 12 bases lying between them. CDR1 is MDHEN, CDR2 SYDVKM, per germline. There are 16 residues in the CDR3. The CDR3, as DNA: TGTGCCAGCAGTTTAAGAGGGGGTACTAGCACAGATACGCAGTATTTT. It codes for CASSLRGGTSTDTQYF.

V gene TRBV10-3 combines with J gene TRBJ2-1; D is unclear. Germline CDR1 ENHRY, CDR2 SYGVKD. The CDR3 runs to 12 residues. Trimming cost V 6 bases and J 1 base, with 4 bases left between them. CDR3 sequence: CAISASYNEQFF. The CDR3 nucleotides read TGTGCCATCAGCGCATCCTACAATGAGCAGTTCTTC.

The gene calls are TRBV29-1 and TRBJ1-1; D gene ambiguous. This CDR3 spans 10 amino acids. V lost 4 bases and J lost 7, with 7 bases in between. The germline V gene has CDR1 SQVTM and CDR2 ANQGSEA. CDR3 DNA sequence: TGCAGCGTTGTGAGAGTTGAAGCTTTCTTT. It specifies CSVVRVEAFF.

The rearrangement links TRBV9 to TRBJ1-4, with 7 bases matching TRBD1. The trim removed 4 bases at V and 6 bases at J, leaving 9 bases unmatched. The CDR3 sequence is 15 residues long. Germline CDR1 is SGDLS and CDR2 is YYNGEE. In DNA, the CDR3 is TGTGCCAGCAGCTCACGACAGGGTGTTGATGAAAAACTGTTTTTT. Protein sequence: CASSSRQGVDEKLFF.

The chain links TRBV5-6 to TRBJ1-5; 7 bases align to TRBD1. CDR3 length: 13 amino acids. V shed 6 bases and J 2 bases; nucleotides not matched to a gene: 2. Germline CDR1 reads SGHDT; CDR2 reads YYEEEE. CDR3 region: CASTDRGNQPQHF. DNA for the CDR3: TGTGCCAGCACAGACAGGGGCAATCAGCCCCAGCATTTT.

This clonotype was observed a handful of times. The chain is built from TRBV6-1 and TRBJ2-1; 8 nucleotides align to TRBD2. Germline V gives CDR1 MNHNS, CDR2 SASEGT. The CDR3 contains 14 residues. Trimming at V came to 4 bases and at J to 2 bases, leaving 1 base not matched to a gene. The CDR3 DNA is TGTGCCAGCAGTGGTAGCGGGGCCTACAATGAGCAGTTCTTC. Amino acid sequence: CASSGSGAYNEQFF.

The V and J genes are TRBV29-1 and TRBJ1-4; D perhaps matches TRBD1 (6 bases). Per the germline V gene, CDR1 is SQVTM and CDR2 is ANQGSEA. V gave up 4 bases and J gave up 8 bases, with 14 bases separating them. CDR3 size: 13 residues. The CDR3 sequence is CSVGRGAGEKLFF. The DNA for the CDR3 is TGCAGCGTTGGTCGGGGGGCTGGAGAAAAACTGTTTTTT.

This clonotype was seen more than once but under ten times. V gene TRBV6-1 combines with J gene TRBJ2-7, with D unresolved. Per the germline V gene, CDR1 is MNHNS and CDR2 is SASEGT. The CDR3 loop spans 14 amino acids. Trimming pared 6 bases from V and 0 bases from J, leaving 12 bases between. The CDR3 DNA reads TGTGCCAGCAGCCCCACGGCTGGCTCCTACGAGCAGTACTTC. Protein sequence: CASSPTAGSYEQYF.

The chain combines TRBV4-1 with TRBJ2-7; possibly TRBD1 for D (5 bases). The V gene's germline CDR1 is MGHRA and CDR2 YSYEKL. V was pared by 2 bases and J by 2 bases, with 10 bases between. There are 14 residues in the CDR3. The CDR3 DNA reads TGCGCCAGCAGCCAAACCGCGACAGCCTACGAGCAGTACTTC. This sequence encodes CASSQTATAYEQYF.

The chain employs TRBV9 and TRBJ2-5, with D maybe TRBD1 (5 bases). The CDR3 is 15 amino acids. Germline V gene data show CDR1 as SGDLS and CDR2 as YYNGEE. Deletions cut 2 bases from V and 4 bases from J, with 15 bases between. The CDR3 spells CASSVGAQGRETQYF. The CDR3 nucleotides are TGTGCCAGCAGCGTCGGAGCCCAGGGCAGAGAGACCCAGTACTTC.

This sequence joins TRBV7-2 and TRBJ2-2; 8 bases agree with TRBD2. With V trimmed by 5 bases and J by 1 base, 0 bases remained unmatched. The CDR3 extends over 14 amino acids. Germline V gives CDR1 SGHTA, CDR2 FQGNSA. CDR3 DNA: TGTGCCAGCAGCCGGGAGGGGAACACCGGGGAGCTGTTTTTT. As protein: CASSREGNTGELFF.

The chain is built from TRBV6-1 and TRBJ2-7; 8 nucleotides line up with TRBD1. The ends lost 5 bases at V and 4 bases at J; junction bases unmatched: 7. Germline-derived CDR1 and CDR2 are MNHNS and SASEGT. The CDR3 length is 14 residues. This chain's CDR3 is CASSPGQGKYEQYF. CDR3 DNA: TGTGCCAGCAGTCCAGGACAGGGAAAGTACGAGCAGTACTTC.

There are a few counts of this clonotype. The DNA of the CDR3 is TGTGCCAGCAGTTTGAGTAGCGGGGTTATTCGGTTCTTC. Translation gives CASSLSSGVIRFF. V usage is TRBV28 and J usage is TRBJ2-1; 8 nucleotides align to TRBD2. V was pared by 3 bases and J by 15 bases, with 10 bases of the junction left unmatched. The germline CDR1 and CDR2 sequences are MDHEN and SYDVKM. The CDR3 covers 13 residues.